The T cell receptor beta chain under discussion was sequenced for a study of T-cell memory formation after mild COVID-19. Study background: TCR clusters were mostly donor specific.

The CDR3 covers 14 residues. The V end lost 2 bases, the J end lost 1 base, and 8 bases lay between the germline ends. Germline CDR1 is MNHEY and CDR2 is SVGAGI. One entry per CDR3 protein, called by TCRdb with MiXCR from the 5' RACE reads. Seen here are 500,000 to 600,000 distinct CDR3 sequences, approximately 19% observed once, and the top ten hold around 12%. This clonotype was found a few times. The sequenced material came from PBMCs or a T cell subset sorted from them (not recorded which). The receptor's source is an adult woman who had mild COVID-19 (a few samples of this study predate the infection). Cell type and time point are not known. The chain couples TRBV6-5 to TRBJ1-1; D is ambiguous. The CDR3 nucleotides are TGTGCCAGCAGTTACCAGCAGCAGAACACTGAAGCTTTCTTT. Its protein product is CASSYQQQNTEAFF.